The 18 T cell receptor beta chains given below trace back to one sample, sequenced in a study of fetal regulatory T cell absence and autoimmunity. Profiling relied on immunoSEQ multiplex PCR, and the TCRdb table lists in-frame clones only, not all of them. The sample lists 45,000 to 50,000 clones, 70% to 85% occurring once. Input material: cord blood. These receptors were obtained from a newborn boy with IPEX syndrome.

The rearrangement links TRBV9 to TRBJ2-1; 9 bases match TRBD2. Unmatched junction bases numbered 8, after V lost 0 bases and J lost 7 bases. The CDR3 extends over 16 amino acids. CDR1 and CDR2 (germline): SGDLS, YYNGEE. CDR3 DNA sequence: TGTGCCAGCAGCGTAGAGCCCGCGGGGGGGCATAATGAGCAGTTCTTC. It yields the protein CASSVEPAGGHNEQFF.

In DNA form, the CDR3 reads TGTGCCAGCAGCTCCGAAGCCGGGGAGCTGTTTTTT. It encodes CASSSEAGELFF. This chain joins TRBV5-4 and TRBJ2-2; D is undetermined. V lost 3 bases to trimming and J lost 6 bases, with 6 bases between them. The germline V gene encodes CDR1 SGHNT and CDR2 YYREEE (reference sequence). The CDR3 consists of 12 residues.

CDR3 sequence (DNA): TGTGCCATCAGTGAAGTCACAGGGAACTCCTACGAGCAGTACTTC. Protein sequence: CAISEVTGNSYEQYF. The V call is TRBV10-3, the J call TRBJ2-7; weak D call: TRBD1 (6 bases). Germline-derived CDR1 and CDR2 are ENHRY and SYGVKD. This CDR3 has 15 residues. V was cut by 3 bases and J by 0 bases, with 12 bases left in between.

This CDR3 reads CASSYLSTDTQYF. The CDR3 nucleotides read TGTGCCAGCAGTTACCTTAGCACAGATACGCAGTATTTT. The V gene is TRBV6-5, the J gene TRBJ2-3; D unclear. Germline V lookup: CDR1 MNHEY, CDR2 SVGAGI. The V end lost 2 bases, the J end lost 0 bases, and 3 bases lay between the germline ends. This CDR3 comprises 13 residues.

The CDR3 DNA sequence: TGTGCCAGCAGCGTGAGTCTTAACTATGGCTACACCTTC. Amino acid sequence: CASSVSLNYGYTF. The chain has TRBV9 and TRBJ1-2, with unresolved D. This CDR3 is built from 13 residues. Deletions cut 2 bases from V and 1 base from J, with 6 bases between. CDR1 and CDR2 from the germline V gene are SGDLS and YYNGEE. The full variable domain, its missing parts supplied by reference TRBV9 and TRBJ1-2, is DSGVTQTPKHLITATGQRVTLRCSPRSGDLSVYWYQQSLDQGLQFLIQYYNGEERAKGNILERFSAQQFPDLHSELNLSSLELGDSALYFCASSVSLNYGYTFGSGTRLTVV.

The CDR3 here is CASSILQGTYSNQPQHF. As DNA, the CDR3 is TGTGCCAGTAGTATCCTCCAGGGCACTTATAGCAATCAGCCCCAGCATTTT. This chain joins TRBV19 and TRBJ1-5; tentatively, D is TRBD1 (5 bases). V was clipped by 3 bases and J by 0 bases, with 15 bases between them. From germline, CDR1 is LNHDA and CDR2 SQIVND (reference sequence). The CDR3 is 17 amino acids. The variable domain in full, with the rest retrieved from reference TRBV19 and TRBJ1-5, is DGGITQSPKYLFRKEGQNVTLSCEQNLNHDAMYWYRQDPGQGLRLIYYSQIVNDFQKGDIAEGYSVSREKKESFPLTVTSAQKNPTAFYLCASSILQGTYSNQPQHFGDGTRLSIL.

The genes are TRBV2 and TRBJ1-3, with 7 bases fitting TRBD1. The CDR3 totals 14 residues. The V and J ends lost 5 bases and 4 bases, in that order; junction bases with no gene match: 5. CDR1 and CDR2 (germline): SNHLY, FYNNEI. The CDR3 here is CASSTTGEGNTIYF. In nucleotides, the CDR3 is TGTGCCAGCAGTACTACAGGGGAGGGAAACACCATATATTTT.

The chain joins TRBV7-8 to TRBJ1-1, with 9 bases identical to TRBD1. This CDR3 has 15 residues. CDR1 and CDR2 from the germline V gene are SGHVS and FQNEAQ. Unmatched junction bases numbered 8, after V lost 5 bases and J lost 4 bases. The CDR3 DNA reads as TGTGCCAGCAGCGACACAGGGGGCACGAGCACTGAAGCTTTCTTT. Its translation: CASSDTGGTSTEAFF.

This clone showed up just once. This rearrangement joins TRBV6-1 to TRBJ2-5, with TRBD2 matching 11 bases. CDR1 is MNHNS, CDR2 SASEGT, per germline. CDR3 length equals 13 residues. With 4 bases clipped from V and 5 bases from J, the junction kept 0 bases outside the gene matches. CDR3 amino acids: CASSGLAGETQYF. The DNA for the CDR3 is TGTGCCAGCAGTGGACTAGCGGGGGAGACCCAGTACTTC.

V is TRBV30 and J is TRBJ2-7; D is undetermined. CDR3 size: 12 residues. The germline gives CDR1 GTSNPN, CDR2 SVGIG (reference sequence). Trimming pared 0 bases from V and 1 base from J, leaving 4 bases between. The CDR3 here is CAWSVGSYEQYF. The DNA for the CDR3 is TGTGCCTGGAGTGTGGGTTCCTACGAGCAGTACTTC.

The CDR3, as DNA: TGTGCCAGTAGTATATGGGGCAGGGGTGGTGAAAAACTGTTTTTT. Its translation: CASSIWGRGGEKLFF. J is TRBJ1-4 and V is TRBV19, with D possibly matching TRBD1 (6 bases). The V end was cut by 2 bases, the J end by 7 bases, with 14 bases between. This CDR3 contains 15 residues. Germline CDR1 is LNHDA and CDR2 is SQIVND (reference sequence). The full variable domain, rest sourced from reference TRBV19 and TRBJ1-4, is DGGITQSPKYLFRKEGQNVTLSCEQNLNHDAMYWYRQDPGQGLRLIYYSQIVNDFQKGDIAEGYSVSREKKESFPLTVTSAQKNPTAFYLCASSIWGRGGEKLFFGSGTQLSVL.

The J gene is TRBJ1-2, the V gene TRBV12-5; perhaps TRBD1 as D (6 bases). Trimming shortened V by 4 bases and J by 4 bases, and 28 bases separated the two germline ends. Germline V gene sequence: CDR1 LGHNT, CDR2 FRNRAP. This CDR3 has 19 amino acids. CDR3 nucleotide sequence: TGTGCTAGTGGTTACTCGACCGATGGGGGGCGCGGATGGGGCTATGGCTACACCTTC. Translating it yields CASGYSTDGGRGWGYGYTF.

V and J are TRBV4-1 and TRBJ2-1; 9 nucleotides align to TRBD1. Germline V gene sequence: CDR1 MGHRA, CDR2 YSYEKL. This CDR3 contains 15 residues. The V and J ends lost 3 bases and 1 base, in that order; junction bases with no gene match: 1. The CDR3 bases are TGCGCCAGCAGCCAGACAGGGGGGTCCTACAATGAGCAGTTCTTC. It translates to CASSQTGGSYNEQFF.

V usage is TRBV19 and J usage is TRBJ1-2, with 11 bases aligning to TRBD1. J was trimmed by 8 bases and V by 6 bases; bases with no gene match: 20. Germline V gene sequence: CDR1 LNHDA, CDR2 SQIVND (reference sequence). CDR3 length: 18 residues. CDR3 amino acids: CASSNGGTRDRGKYGYTF. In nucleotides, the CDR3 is TGTGCCAGTAGCAACGGGGGAACCCGGGACAGGGGGAAGTACGGCTACACCTTC. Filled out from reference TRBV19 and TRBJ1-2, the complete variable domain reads DGGITQSPKYLFRKEGQNVTLSCEQNLNHDAMYWYRQDPGQGLRLIYYSQIVNDFQKGDIAEGYSVSREKKESFPLTVTSAQKNPTAFYLCASSNGGTRDRGKYGYTFGSGTRLTVV.

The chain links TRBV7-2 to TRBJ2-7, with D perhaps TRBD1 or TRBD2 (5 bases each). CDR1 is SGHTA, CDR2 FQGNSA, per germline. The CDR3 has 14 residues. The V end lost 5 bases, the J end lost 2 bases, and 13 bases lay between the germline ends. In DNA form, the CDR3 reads TGTGCCAGCAGCCTTTGGGACGGGCCCTACGAGCAGTACTTC. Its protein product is CASSLWDGPYEQYF.

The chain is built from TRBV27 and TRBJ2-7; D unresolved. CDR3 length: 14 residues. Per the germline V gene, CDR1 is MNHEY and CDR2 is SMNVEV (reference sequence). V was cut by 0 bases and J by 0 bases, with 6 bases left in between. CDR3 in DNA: TGTGCCAGCAGTTTATCGTCCGGCTCCTACGAGCAGTACTTC. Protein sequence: CASSLSSGSYEQYF.

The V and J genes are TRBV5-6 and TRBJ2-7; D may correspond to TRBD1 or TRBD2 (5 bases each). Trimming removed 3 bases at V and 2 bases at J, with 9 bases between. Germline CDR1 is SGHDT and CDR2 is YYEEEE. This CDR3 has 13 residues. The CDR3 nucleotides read TGTGCCAGCAGCTGGGACGGACCCTACGAGCAGTACTTC. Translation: CASSWDGPYEQYF.

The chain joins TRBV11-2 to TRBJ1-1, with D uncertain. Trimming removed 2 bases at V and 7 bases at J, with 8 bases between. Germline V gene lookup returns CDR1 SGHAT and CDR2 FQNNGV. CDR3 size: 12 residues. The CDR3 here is CASSLLTDEAFF. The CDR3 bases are TGTGCCAGCAGCTTACTCACCGATGAAGCTTTCTTT.